What follows are 11 T cell receptor beta chains derived from one specimen sequenced in a study of T cell repertoires in cytomegalovirus infection. For these TCRs, the target antigens are not known. TCRdb ran MiXCR on the reads and lists one entry per CDR3 protein. The data hold around 55,000 distinct CDR3 sequences, with over 15% observed a single time. Sequencing was performed on CD8+ T cells from cultured PBMCs, taken from culture after CMV antigen stimulation. All receptors come from a human donor in good health (CMV status not recorded). Some clones in this sample may be carry-over from other donors' samples.

This clonotype was detected ten times or more. The V gene is TRBV6-2 or TRBV6-3, the J gene TRBJ2-2; 10 bases map to TRBD2. The CDR3 is made up of 15 amino acids. Germline V gene lookup returns CDR1 MNHEY and CDR2 SVGEGT. The V gene end was trimmed by 5 bases and the J gene end by 3 bases; junction bases not matched to a gene: 3. The CDR3 bases are TGTGCCAGCAGTAGTGGACTAGCGGACACCGGGGAGCTGTTTTTT. Protein product: CASSSGLADTGELFF.

This CDR3 reads CSASAEEELKGTQYF. CDR3 nucleotide sequence: TGCAGTGCTAGCGCCGAGGAGGAACTAAAAGGGACCCAGTACTTC. The chain links TRBV20-1 to TRBJ2-5; D is perhaps TRBD2 (5 bases). CDR1 is DFQATT and CDR2 is SNEGSKA in the germline V gene (reference sequence). V lost 3 bases and J lost 7, with 21 bases in between. The CDR3 is 15 amino acids.

This clonotype came up a few times. J is TRBJ2-7 and V is TRBV28; TRBD1 or TRBD2 may be the D gene (5 bases each). Trimming removed 5 bases from V and 0 bases from J, with 23 bases in between. The CDR3 contains 18 residues. Germline V lookup: CDR1 MDHEN, CDR2 SYDVKM. This chain's CDR3 is CASSGDLFGSRSSYEQYF. The CDR3 DNA reads as TGTGCCAGCAGTGGGGACCTCTTCGGGTCAAGGAGCTCCTACGAGCAGTACTTC.

This clonotype occurred a few times. The rearrangement joins TRBV7-8 to TRBJ2-3; perhaps TRBD1 as D (6 bases). CDR3 size: 15 residues. V was trimmed by 5 bases and J by 3 bases, leaving 15 bases between them. In germline, CDR1 is SGHVS, CDR2 FQNEAQ. CDR3 nucleotides: TGTGCCAGCAGCACGGGACATTCTACGACAGATACGCAGTATTTT. As protein: CASSTGHSTTDTQYF. Using reference TRBV7-8 and TRBJ2-3 for the parts outside the CDR3, the full variable domain is GAGVSQSPRYKVAKRGQDVALRCDPISGHVSLFWYQQALGQGPEFLTYFQNEAQLDKSGLPSDRFFAERPEGSVSTLKIQRTQQEDSAVYLCASSTGHSTTDTQYFGPGTRLTVL.

The chain couples TRBV4-1 to TRBJ2-1; 8 bases fit TRBD1. V was pared by 2 bases and J by 4 bases, with 1 base of the junction left unmatched. Germline V CDR1 and CDR2: MGHRA, YSYEKL. This CDR3 spans 14 amino acids. The DNA of the CDR3 is TGCGCCAGCAGCCAACGACAGGGGTACAATGAGCAGTTCTTC. Protein: CASSQRQGYNEQFF.

This clonotype was observed a few times. The chain combines TRBV7-2 with TRBJ1-1; possible D gene TRBD1, 6 bases. Germline CDR1 SGHTA, CDR2 FQGNSA. CDR3 size: 14 residues. Trimming shortened V by 3 bases and J by 7 bases, and 15 bases separated the two germline ends. Here the CDR3 reads CASSLNRVDIEAFF. The CDR3 nucleotides read TGTGCCAGCAGCTTGAACAGGGTTGACATTGAAGCTTTCTTT.

A few counts support this clonotype. V usage is TRBV20-1 and J usage is TRBJ2-3; D unclear. Germline V gives CDR1 DFQATT, CDR2 SNEGSKA (reference sequence). The V and J ends lost 1 base and 4 bases respectively, with 9 bases between them. There are 13 residues in the CDR3. The CDR3: CSARGRSSDTQYF. The CDR3 nucleotides are TGCAGTGCTAGAGGTCGCAGCTCAGATACGCAGTATTTT.

The chain recombines TRBV7-6 with TRBJ2-1; 7 bases fit TRBD2. The J segment lost 13 bases and the V segment lost 5 bases, leaving 11 bases of the junction unmatched. The CDR3 consists of 13 residues. CDR1 is SGHVS and CDR2 is FNYEAQ in the germline V gene. This chain's CDR3 is CASSPSRGEPQFF. The CDR3 nucleotides read TGTGCCAGCAGCCCCAGCCGGGGGGAGCCCCAGTTCTTC.

The rearrangement joins TRBV6-6 to TRBJ1-2; D remains ambiguous. The CDR3 has 8 residues. Looked up from germline, CDR1 is MNHNY and CDR2 is SVGAGI (reference sequence). V lost 6 bases to trimming and J lost 8 bases, with 1 base between them. The CDR3 spells CASSGYTF. The DNA of the CDR3 is TGTGCCAGCAGCGGCTACACCTTC.

This clonotype has only a few counts. The V gene is TRBV25-1, the J gene TRBJ2-7, with 8 bases lining up with TRBD1. This CDR3 has 16 residues. Germline V CDR1 and CDR2: MGHDK, SYGVNS. Trimming at V came to 2 bases and at J to 0 bases, leaving 6 bases not matched to a gene. The CDR3 loop is CASSEGTGKNSYEQYF. DNA for the CDR3: TGTGCCAGCAGTGAAGGGACAGGTAAAAACTCCTACGAGCAGTACTTC.

This clonotype was observed a few times. This chain joins TRBV18 and TRBJ1-1; possible D gene TRBD1, 5 bases. V lost 6 bases and J lost 5, with 22 bases in between. The CDR3 runs to 16 residues. CDR1 is KGHSH, CDR2 LQKENI, per germline. CDR3 coding DNA: TGTGCCAGCTCTTTGGACACCTTATCTGGGGGGACTGAAGCTTTCTTT. This encodes CASSLDTLSGGTEAFF.